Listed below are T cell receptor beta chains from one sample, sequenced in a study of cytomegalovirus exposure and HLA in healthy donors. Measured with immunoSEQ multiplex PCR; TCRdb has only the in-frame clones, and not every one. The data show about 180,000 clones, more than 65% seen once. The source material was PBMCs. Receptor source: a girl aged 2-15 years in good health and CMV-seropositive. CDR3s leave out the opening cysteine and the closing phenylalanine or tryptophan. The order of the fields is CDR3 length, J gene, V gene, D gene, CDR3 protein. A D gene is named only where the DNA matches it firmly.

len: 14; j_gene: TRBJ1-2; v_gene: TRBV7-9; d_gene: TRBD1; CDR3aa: ASSLAETGSTYGYT
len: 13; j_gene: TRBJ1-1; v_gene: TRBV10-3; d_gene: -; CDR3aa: AISERTGLDTEAF
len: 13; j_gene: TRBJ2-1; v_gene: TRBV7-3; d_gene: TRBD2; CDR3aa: ASSLKASGRDEQF
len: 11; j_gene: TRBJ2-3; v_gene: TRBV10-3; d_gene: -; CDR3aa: AISDSFTDTQY
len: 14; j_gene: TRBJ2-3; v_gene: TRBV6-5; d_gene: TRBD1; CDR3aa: ASRYTGTGAGDTQY
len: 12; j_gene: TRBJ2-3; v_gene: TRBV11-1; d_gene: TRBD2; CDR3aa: ASRPSGGTDTQY
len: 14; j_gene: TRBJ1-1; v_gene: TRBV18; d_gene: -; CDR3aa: ASSPRGPNMNTEAF
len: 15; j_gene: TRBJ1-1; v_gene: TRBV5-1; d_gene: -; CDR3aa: ASSLGLTRQINTEAF
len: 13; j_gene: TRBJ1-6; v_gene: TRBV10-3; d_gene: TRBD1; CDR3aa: AIREPTGDNSPLH
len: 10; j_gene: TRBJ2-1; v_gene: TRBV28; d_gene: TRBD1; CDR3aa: ASSVRGNEQF
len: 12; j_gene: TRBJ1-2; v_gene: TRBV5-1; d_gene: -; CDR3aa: ASSPTRGTYGYT
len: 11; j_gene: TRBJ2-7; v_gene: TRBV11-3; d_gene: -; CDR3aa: ASSLEGVYEQY
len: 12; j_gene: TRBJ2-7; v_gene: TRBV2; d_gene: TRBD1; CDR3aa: ASGGYTGGYEQY
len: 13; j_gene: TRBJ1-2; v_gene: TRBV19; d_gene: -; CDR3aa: ASTLTGGKKDGYT
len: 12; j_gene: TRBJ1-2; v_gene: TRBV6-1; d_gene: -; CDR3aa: ASSEAHGFYGYT
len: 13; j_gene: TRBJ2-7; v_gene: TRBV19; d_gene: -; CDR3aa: ASSIRLASIYEQY
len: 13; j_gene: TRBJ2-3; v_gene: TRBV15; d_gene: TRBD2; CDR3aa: ATSPGLAGTDTQY
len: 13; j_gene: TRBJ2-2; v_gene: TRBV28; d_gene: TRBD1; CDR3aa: ASSRSTGVTGELF
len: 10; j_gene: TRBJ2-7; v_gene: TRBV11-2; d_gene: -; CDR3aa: ASSSSSYEQY
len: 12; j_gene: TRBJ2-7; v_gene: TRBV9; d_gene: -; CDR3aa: ASSVGAGMGEQY
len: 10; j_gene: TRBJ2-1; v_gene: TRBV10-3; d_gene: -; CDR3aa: AISNAVDEQF
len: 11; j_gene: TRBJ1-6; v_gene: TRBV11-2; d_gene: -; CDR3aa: ASSLDINSPLH
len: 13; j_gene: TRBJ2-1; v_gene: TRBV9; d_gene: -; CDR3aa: ASSVGASWRDEQF
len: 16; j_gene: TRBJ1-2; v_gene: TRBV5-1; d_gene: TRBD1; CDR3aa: ASSSVLAGQGADYGYT
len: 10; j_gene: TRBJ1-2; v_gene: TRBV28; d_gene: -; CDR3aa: ASSFPGDGYT
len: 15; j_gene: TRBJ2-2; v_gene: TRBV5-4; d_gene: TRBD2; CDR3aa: ASSLGLAGVNTGELF
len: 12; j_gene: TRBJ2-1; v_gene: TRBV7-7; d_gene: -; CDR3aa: ASSLAGRYNEQF
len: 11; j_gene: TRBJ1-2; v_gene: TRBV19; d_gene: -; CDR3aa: ASTSGGNYGYT
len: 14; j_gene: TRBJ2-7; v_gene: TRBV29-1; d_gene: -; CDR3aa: SVQRGAGASSYEQY